A single sample is the source of the 8 T cell receptor beta chains below, sequenced in a study of beta chain features in type 1 diabetes. Every isolated RNA sample was fully reverse transcribed, so sequencing captured expressed TCRB transcripts. Produced via immunoSEQ multiplex PCR; TCRdb's table is partial and in-frame only. The sample lists approximately 110,000 clones, 30% to 40% occurring once. Input material: stem cell memory CD4+ T cells from blood. These receptors were obtained from a woman aged 18-29 years in good health.

The chain carries TRBV7-2 and TRBJ1-2; 7 bases map to TRBD1. The junction had 4 bases not matched to a gene; V was cut back by 0 bases and J by 3 bases. CDR3 size: 15 residues. The germline gives CDR1 SGHTA, CDR2 FQGNSA. The CDR3 region is CASSLARGQDYGYTF. DNA for the CDR3: TGTGCCAGCAGCTTAGCGCGAGGACAGGACTATGGCTACACCTTC.

V is TRBV9 and J is TRBJ1-2; 7 nucleotides line up with TRBD1. The trim removed 3 bases at V and 7 bases at J, leaving 6 bases unmatched. CDR3 size: 13 residues. Germline CDR1 reads SGDLS; CDR2 reads YYNGEE. The CDR3 loop is CASSARGLFGYTF. The DNA for the CDR3 is TGTGCCAGCAGCGCAAGGGGGCTTTTTGGCTACACCTTC.

V and J are TRBV18 and TRBJ2-2; the match to TRBD2 covers 7 bases. The CDR3 extends over 19 amino acids. V shed 4 bases and J 5 bases; nucleotides not matched to a gene: 19. Germline V gene lookup returns CDR1 KGHSH and CDR2 LQKENI. The CDR3 DNA is TGTGCCAGCTCACTACGTCCAGGCGGACCAATACTAGCGACCGGGGAGCTGTTTTTT. It translates to CASSLRPGGPILATGELFF.

This clone was detected once. The chain carries TRBV27 and TRBJ1-2; 9 positions agree with TRBD1. The CDR3 is made up of 15 amino acids. V was clipped by 2 bases and J by 4 bases; unmatched bases: 5. Germline V gives CDR1 MNHEY, CDR2 SMNVEV (reference sequence). The CDR3, as DNA: TGTGCCAGCAGTTTAGAGGGACAGGGTGTCTATGGCTACACCTTC. Amino acid sequence: CASSLEGQGVYGYTF.

This clone appeared once. This chain connects TRBV12-5 to TRBJ2-1, with 13 bases fitting TRBD2. This CDR3 region has 20 residues. The ends lost 3 bases at V and 0 bases at J; junction bases unmatched: 11. CDR1 and CDR2 (germline): LGHNT, FRNRAP. The CDR3 here is CASGFKSGLAGVTSYNEQFF. The CDR3, as DNA: TGTGCTAGTGGTTTCAAGAGCGGACTAGCGGGAGTGACCTCCTACAATGAGCAGTTCTTC.

The chain has TRBV28 and TRBJ2-5, with D unresolved. The germline CDR1 and CDR2 sequences are MDHEN and SYDVKM. V was trimmed by 2 bases and J by 5 bases, leaving 3 bases between them. The CDR3 has 11 residues. The CDR3, as DNA: TGTGCCAGCAGTTTACGGGAGACCCAGTACTTC. Translation: CASSLRETQYF. The complete variable domain, with remaining parts taken from reference TRBV28 and TRBJ2-5, reads DVKVTQSSRYLVKRTGEKVFLECVQDMDHENMFWYRQDPGLGLRLIYFSYDVKMKEKGDIPEGYSVSREKKERFSLILESASTNQTSMYLCASSLRETQYFGPGTRLLVL.

The chain carries TRBV9 and TRBJ1-1, with D maybe TRBD1 (6 bases). The CDR3 contains 14 residues. V lost 0 bases to trimming and J lost 3 bases, with 9 bases between them. Germline CDR1 reads SGDLS; CDR2 reads YYNGEE. The CDR3, as DNA: TGTGCCAGCAGCGTAGTCGACAGGCACACTGAAGCTTTCTTT. Residues: CASSVVDRHTEAFF. The full variable domain, in which reference TRBV9 and TRBJ1-1 provide the parts outside the CDR3, is DSGVTQTPKHLITATGQRVTLRCSPRSGDLSVYWYQQSLDQGLQFLIQYYNGEERAKGNILERFSAQQFPDLHSELNLSSLELGDSALYFCASSVVDRHTEAFFGQGTRLTVV.

V gene TRBV19 combines with J gene TRBJ1-1, with 10 bases that match TRBD1. The J segment lost 4 bases and the V segment lost 5 bases, leaving 10 bases of the junction unmatched. This CDR3 region has 16 residues. Germline CDR1 reads LNHDA; CDR2 reads SQIVND (reference sequence). The CDR3 protein is CASSGPTGGTGTEAFF. CDR3 nucleotide sequence: TGTGCCAGTAGTGGACCGACAGGGGGCACGGGCACTGAAGCTTTCTTT.